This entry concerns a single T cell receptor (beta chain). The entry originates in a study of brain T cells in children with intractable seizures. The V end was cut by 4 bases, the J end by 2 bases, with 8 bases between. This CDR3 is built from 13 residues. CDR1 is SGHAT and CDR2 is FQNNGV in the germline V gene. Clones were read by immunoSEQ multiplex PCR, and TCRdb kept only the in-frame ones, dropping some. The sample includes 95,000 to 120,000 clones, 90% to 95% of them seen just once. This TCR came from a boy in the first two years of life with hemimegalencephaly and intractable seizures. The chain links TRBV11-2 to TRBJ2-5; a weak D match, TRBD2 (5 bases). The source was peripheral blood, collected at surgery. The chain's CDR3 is CASSYGIQETQYF. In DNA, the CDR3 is TGTGCCAGCAGCTACGGGATACAAGAGACCCAGTACTTC.